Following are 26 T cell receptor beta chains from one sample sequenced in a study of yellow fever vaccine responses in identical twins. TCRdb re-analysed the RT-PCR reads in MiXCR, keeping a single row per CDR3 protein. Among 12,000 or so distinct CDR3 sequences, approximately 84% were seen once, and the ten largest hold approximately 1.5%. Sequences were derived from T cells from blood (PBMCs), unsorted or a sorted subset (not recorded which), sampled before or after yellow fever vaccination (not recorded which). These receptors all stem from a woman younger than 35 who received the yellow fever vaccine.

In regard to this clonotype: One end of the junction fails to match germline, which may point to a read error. Here the CDR3 reads CASSQDHSSSNQPKHF. The CDR3 nucleotides are TGCGCCAGCAGCCAAGACCACAGTAGTAGCAATCAGCCCAAGCATTTT. The chain recombines TRBV4-3 with TRBJ1-5; the D is unclear. This CDR3 is built from 16 residues. Germline CDR1 reads LGHNA; CDR2 reads YSLEER.

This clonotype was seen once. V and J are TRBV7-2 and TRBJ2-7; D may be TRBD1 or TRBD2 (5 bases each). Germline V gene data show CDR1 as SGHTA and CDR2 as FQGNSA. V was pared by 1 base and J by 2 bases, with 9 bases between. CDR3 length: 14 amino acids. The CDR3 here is CASSLGGTPYEQYF. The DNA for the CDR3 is TGTGCCAGCAGCTTAGGTGGGACCCCCTACGAGCAGTACTTC.

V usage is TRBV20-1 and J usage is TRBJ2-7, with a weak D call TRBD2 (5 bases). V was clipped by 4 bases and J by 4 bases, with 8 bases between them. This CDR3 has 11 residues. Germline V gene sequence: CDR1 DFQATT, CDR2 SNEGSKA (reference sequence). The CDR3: CSATRGYEQYF. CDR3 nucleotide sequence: TGCAGTGCTACCCGGGGTTACGAGCAGTACTTC.

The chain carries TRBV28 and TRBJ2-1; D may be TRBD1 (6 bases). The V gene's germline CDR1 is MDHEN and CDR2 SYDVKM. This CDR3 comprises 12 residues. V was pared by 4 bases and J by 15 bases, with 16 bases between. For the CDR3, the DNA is TGTGCCAGCAGTTCCGGACAGTTCGGGCGGTTCTTC. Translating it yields CASSSGQFGRFF.

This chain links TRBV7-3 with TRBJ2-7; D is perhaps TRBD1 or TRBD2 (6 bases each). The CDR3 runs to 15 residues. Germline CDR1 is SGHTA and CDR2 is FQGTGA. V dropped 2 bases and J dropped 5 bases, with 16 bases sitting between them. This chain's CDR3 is CASSLLGGRSDEQYF. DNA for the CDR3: TGTGCCAGCAGCTTACTTGGGGGGCGTAGCGACGAGCAGTACTTC.

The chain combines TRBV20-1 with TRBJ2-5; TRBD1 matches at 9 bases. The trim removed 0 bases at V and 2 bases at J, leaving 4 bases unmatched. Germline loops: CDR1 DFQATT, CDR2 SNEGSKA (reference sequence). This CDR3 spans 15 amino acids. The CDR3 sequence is CSARDGTGPQETQYF. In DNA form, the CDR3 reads TGCAGTGCTAGAGACGGGACAGGGCCACAAGAGACCCAGTACTTC.

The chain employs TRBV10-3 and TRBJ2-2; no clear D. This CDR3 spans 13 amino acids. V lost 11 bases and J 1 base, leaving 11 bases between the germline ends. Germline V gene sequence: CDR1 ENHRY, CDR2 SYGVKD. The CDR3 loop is CALRTENTGELFF. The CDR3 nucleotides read TGTGCCCTCCGGACGGAGAACACCGGGGAGCTGTTTTTT.

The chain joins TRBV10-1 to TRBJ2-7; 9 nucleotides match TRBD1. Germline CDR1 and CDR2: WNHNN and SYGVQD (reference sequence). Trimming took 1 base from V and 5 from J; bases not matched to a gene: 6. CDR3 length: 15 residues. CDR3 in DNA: TGCGCCAGCAGTGAGTTGGGGACAGGGATGGACGAGCAGTACTTC. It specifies CASSELGTGMDEQYF.

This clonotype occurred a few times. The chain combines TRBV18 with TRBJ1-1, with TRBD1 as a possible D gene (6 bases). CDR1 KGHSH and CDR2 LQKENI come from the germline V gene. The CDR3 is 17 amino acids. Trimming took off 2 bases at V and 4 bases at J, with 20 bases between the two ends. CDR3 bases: TGTGCCAGCTCACCAATTTTCGGGGGGGCTTCTAGCACTGAAGCTTTCTTT. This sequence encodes CASSPIFGGASSTEAFF.

The CDR3 sequence: CASSVLNGAFF. The CDR3 region has the DNA TGTGCCAGCAGTGTACTGAATGGAGCTTTCTTT. The chain links TRBV28 to TRBJ1-1; D gene uncertain. This CDR3 comprises 11 residues. V dropped 5 bases and J dropped 10 bases, with 11 bases sitting between them. Germline CDR1 is MDHEN and CDR2 is SYDVKM.

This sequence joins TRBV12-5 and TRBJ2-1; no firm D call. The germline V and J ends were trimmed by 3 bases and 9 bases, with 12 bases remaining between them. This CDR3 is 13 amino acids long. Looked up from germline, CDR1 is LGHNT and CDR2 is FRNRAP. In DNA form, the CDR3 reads TGTGCTAGTGGTTTATCGGCGGAGAGTGAGCAGTTCTTC. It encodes CASGLSAESEQFF. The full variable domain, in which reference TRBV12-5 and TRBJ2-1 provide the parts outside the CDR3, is DARVTQTPRHKVTEMGQEVTMRCQPILGHNTVFWYRQTMMQGLELLAYFRNRAPLDDSGMPKDRFSAEMPDATLATLKIQPSEPRDSAVYFCASGLSAESEQFFGPGTRLTVL.

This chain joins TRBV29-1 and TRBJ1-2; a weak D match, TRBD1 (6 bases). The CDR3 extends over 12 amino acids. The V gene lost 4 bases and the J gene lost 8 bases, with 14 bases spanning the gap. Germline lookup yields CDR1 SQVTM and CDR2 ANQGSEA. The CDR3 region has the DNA TGCAGCGTTGTGAAGACAGGAGGCGGCTACACCTTC. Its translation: CSVVKTGGGYTF.

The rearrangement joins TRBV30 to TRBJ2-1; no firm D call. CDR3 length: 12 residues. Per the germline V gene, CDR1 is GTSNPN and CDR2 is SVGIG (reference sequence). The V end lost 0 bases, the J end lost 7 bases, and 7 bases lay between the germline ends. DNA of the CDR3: TGTGCCTGGAGTGTCCGAGCGAATGAGCAGTTCTTC. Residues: CAWSVRANEQFF.

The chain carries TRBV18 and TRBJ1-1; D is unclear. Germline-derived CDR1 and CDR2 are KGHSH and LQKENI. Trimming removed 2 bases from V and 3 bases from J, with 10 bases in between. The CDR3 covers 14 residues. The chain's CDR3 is CASSPGRDHTEAFF. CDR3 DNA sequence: TGTGCCAGCTCACCAGGAAGGGATCACACTGAAGCTTTCTTT.

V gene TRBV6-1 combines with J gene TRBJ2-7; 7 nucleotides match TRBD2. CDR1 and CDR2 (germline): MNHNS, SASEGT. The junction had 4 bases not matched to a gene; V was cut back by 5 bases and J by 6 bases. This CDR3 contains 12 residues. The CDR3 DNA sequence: TGTGCCAGCAGTAGGGAGGGGAGCGAGCAGTACTTC. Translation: CASSREGSEQYF.

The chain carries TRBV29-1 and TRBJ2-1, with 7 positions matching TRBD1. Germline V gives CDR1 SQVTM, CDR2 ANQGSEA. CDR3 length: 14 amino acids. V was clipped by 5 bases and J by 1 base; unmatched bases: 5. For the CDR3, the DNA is TGCAGCGTTCGGACAGGACCATCCTACAATGAGCAGTTCTTC. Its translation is CSVRTGPSYNEQFF.

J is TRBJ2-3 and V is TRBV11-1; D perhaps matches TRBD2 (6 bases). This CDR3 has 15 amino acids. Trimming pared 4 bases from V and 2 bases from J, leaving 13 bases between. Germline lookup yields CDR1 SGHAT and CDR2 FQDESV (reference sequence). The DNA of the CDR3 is TGTGCCAGCAGCTCCCAAGGGACTGTCACAGATACGCAGTATTTT. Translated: CASSSQGTVTDTQYF.

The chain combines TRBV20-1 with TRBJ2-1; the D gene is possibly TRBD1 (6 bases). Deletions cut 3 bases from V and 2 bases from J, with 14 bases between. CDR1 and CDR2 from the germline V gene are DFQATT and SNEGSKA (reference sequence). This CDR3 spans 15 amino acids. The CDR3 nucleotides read TGCAGTGCTAGCCCCCACAGGGTGGCCTACAATGAGCAGTTCTTC. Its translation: CSASPHRVAYNEQFF.

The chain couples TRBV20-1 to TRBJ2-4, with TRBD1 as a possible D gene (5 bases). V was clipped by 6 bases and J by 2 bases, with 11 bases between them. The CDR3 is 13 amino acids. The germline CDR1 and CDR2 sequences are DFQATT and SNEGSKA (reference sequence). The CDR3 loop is CSANEDTKNIQYF. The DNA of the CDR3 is TGCAGTGCCAATGAGGACACCAAAAACATTCAGTACTTC.

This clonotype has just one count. Written as DNA, the CDR3 is TGTGCCAGCAGCCCTCGACTAGGTACCTACGAGCAGTACTTC. Residues: CASSPRLGTYEQYF. The rearrangement uses TRBV11-2 and TRBJ2-7; maybe TRBD2 (6 bases). The germline V gene encodes CDR1 SGHAT and CDR2 FQNNGV. This CDR3 spans 14 amino acids. V gave up 5 bases and J gave up 2 bases, with 13 bases separating them.

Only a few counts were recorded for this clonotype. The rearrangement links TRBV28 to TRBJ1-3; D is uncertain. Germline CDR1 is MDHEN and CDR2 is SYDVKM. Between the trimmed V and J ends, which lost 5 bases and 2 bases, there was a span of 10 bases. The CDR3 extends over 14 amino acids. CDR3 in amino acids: CASSPGGPGNTIYF. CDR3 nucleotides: TGTGCCAGCAGTCCTGGAGGACCTGGAAACACCATATATTTT.

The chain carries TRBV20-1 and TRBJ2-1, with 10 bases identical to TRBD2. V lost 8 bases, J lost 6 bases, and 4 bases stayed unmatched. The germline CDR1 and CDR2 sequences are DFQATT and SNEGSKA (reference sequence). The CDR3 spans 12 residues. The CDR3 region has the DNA TGCAGTCTAGCGGGAGACCTCAATGAGCAGTTCTTC. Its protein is CSLAGDLNEQFF.

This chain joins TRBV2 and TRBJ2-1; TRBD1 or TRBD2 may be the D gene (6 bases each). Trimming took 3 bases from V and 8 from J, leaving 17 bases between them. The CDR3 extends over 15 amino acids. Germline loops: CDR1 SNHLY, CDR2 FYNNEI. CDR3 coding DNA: TGTGCCAGCAGTGAGGGGGGCATGGGGCTCCATGAGCAGTTCTTC. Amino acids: CASSEGGMGLHEQFF.

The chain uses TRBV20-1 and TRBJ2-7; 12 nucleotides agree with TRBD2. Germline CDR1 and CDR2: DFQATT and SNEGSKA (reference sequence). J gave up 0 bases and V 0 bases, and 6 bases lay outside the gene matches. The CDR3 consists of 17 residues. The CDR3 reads CSARDPGLAGRSYEQYF. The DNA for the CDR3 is TGCAGTGCTAGAGATCCCGGACTAGCGGGACGCTCCTACGAGCAGTACTTC.

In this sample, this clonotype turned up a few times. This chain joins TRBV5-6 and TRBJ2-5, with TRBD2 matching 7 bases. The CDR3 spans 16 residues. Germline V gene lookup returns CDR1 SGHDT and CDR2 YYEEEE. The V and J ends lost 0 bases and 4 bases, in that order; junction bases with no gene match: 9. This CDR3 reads CASSLADRREGETQYF. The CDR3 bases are TGTGCCAGCAGCTTGGCCGACCGGAGGGAGGGAGAGACCCAGTACTTC.

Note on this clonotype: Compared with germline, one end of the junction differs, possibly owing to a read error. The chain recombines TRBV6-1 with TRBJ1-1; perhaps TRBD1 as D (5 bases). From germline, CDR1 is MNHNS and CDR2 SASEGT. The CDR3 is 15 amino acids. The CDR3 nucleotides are TGTGCCATCAGTGTATCAGGGAGGGCGAACACTGAAGCTTTCTTT. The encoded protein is CAISVSGRANTEAFF.